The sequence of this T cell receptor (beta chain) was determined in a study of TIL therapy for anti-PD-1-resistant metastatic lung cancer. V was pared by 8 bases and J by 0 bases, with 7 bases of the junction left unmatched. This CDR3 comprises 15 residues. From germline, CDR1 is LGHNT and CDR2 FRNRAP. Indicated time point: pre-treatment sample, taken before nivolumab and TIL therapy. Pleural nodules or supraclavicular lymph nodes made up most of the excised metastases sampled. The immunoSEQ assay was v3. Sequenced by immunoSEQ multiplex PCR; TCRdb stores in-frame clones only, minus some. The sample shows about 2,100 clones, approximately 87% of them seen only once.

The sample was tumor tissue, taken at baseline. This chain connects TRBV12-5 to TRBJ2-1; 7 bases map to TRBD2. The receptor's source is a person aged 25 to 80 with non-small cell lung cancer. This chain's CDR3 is CASHPGGASYNEQFF. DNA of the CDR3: TGTGCTAGTCACCCGGGAGGAGCCTCCTACAATGAGCAGTTCTTC.